The 17 T cell receptor beta chains below were found in one sample sequenced in a study of immune cell composition in non-small cell lung cancer. The normal lung sample lay at least 3 cm, and maximally far, from the tumour. The repertoire was sequenced with immunoSEQ multiplex PCR; TCRdb's copy has only in-frame clones and lacks some. The table lists approximately 1,800 clones, about three quarters of them singletons, with under 20% in the top ten. The sequenced material came from non-adjacent lung tissue. The receptors here all came from a human donor with non-small cell lung cancer.

The chain employs TRBV27 and TRBJ1-1; TRBD1 agrees at 7 bases. This CDR3 is built from 13 residues. The J segment lost 1 base and the V segment lost 6 bases, leaving 2 bases of the junction unmatched. The germline V gene has CDR1 MNHEY and CDR2 SMNVEV (reference sequence). The CDR3: CASRTGPNTEAFF. The CDR3 DNA reads TGTGCCAGCAGGACAGGGCCGAACACTGAAGCTTTCTTT.

In its sample, this clone was seen a few times. This chain joins TRBV19 and TRBJ2-5; D might be TRBD2 (6 bases). V was cut by 4 bases and J by 5 bases, with 14 bases left in between. CDR1 LNHDA and CDR2 SQIVND come from the germline V gene (reference sequence). The CDR3 has 14 residues. The CDR3 sequence: CASSKGTSRETQYF. Here the CDR3 DNA reads TGTGCCAGTAGTAAGGGGACTTCGAGGGAGACCCAGTACTTC.

The chain joins TRBV18 to TRBJ2-1; TRBD1 matches at 7 bases. V was pared by 6 bases and J by 9 bases, with 8 bases of the junction left unmatched. The CDR3 spans 13 residues. From germline, CDR1 is KGHSH and CDR2 LQKENI. CDR3 residues: CASSPGTVGEQFF. The CDR3 DNA reads as TGTGCCAGCTCCCCCGGGACAGTTGGTGAGCAGTTCTTC.

This chain uses TRBV10-2 with TRBJ1-2; 7 positions match TRBD1. The germline V gene encodes CDR1 WSHSY and CDR2 SAAADI. V shed 6 bases and J 8 bases; nucleotides not matched to a gene: 9. The CDR3 length is 13 residues. The CDR3 spells CASREQGFGGYTF. CDR3 coding DNA: TGCGCCAGCAGGGAACAGGGGTTTGGGGGCTACACCTTC.

By share, this clone ranks as large (0.1 to 1%). J is TRBJ1-6 and V is TRBV4-2; the D gene is possibly TRBD1 (6 bases). The ends were cut back, 0 bases at V and 5 bases at J, with 14 bases in the middle. The CDR3 is 17 amino acids. Germline assignment: CDR1 LGHNA and CDR2 YNFKEQ. The CDR3 DNA reads as TGTGCCAGCAGCCAAGATTCTCTAGGGGGAAATAATTCACCCCTCCACTTT. The encoded protein is CASSQDSLGGNNSPLHF.

V and J are TRBV6-6 and TRBJ2-3; 8 bases line up with TRBD1. V dropped 6 bases and J dropped 3; count of bases not matched to a gene: 8. The CDR3 covers 15 residues. The germline V gene has CDR1 MNHNY and CDR2 SVGAGI (reference sequence). The CDR3 DNA is TGTGCCAGCAGGCGGACAGGGCTCGGGACAGATACGCAGTATTTT. It is translated as CASRRTGLGTDTQYF.

This sequence joins TRBV29-1 and TRBJ2-7, with 9 bases matching TRBD1. From germline, CDR1 is SQVTM and CDR2 ANQGSEA. Unmatched junction bases numbered 14, after V lost 6 bases and J lost 5 bases. CDR3 size: 15 residues. The CDR3 sequence is CSVLGPGTGSHEQYF. The CDR3, as DNA: TGCAGCGTCCTCGGGCCCGGGACAGGGTCCCACGAGCAGTACTTC.

V gene TRBV28 combines with J gene TRBJ1-5, with TRBD1 identical over 8 bases. Losses at the gene ends were 6 bases for V and 5 bases for J; bases not matched to a gene: 6. The length of the CDR3 is 14 residues. CDR1 MDHEN and CDR2 SYDVKM come from the germline V gene. This CDR3 is CASSRDRRYQPQHF. CDR3 coding DNA: TGTGCCAGCAGCCGGGACAGGAGATATCAGCCCCAGCATTTT.

This clone was observed once. The chain employs TRBV11-2 and TRBJ2-5, with unresolved D. Per the germline V gene, CDR1 is SGHAT and CDR2 is FQNNGV. Trimming left V 2 bases short and J 2 bases short, with 6 bases between. This CDR3 has 13 amino acids. The chain's CDR3 is CASSLTQQETQYF. CDR3 nucleotides: TGTGCCAGCAGCTTAACGCAGCAAGAGACCCAGTACTTC.

The chain employs TRBV15 and TRBJ2-7; 7 bases map to TRBD2. V was pared by 4 bases and J by 3 bases, with 6 bases of the junction left unmatched. The CDR3 loop spans 14 amino acids. Germline loops: CDR1 LNHNV, CDR2 YYDKDF (reference sequence). CDR3 sequence (DNA): TGTGCCACCAGCACACCGACGGGGGGCTACGAGCAGTACTTC. This gives the protein CATSTPTGGYEQYF.

The CDR3 nucleotides are TGTGCCAGCGCGGCCGGGCGTTGGGGGGTCTACGAGCAGTACTTC. It encodes CASAAGRWGVYEQYF. This rearrangement joins TRBV19 to TRBJ2-7; D may be TRBD2 (6 bases). The CDR3 covers 15 residues. Per germline, CDR1 LNHDA and CDR2 SQIVND (reference sequence). Trimming took 9 bases from V and 3 from J, leaving 21 bases between them.

This clone appeared a few times. The chain has TRBV7-9 and TRBJ1-3; D possibly corresponds to TRBD1 (5 bases). Germline V lookup: CDR1 SEHNR, CDR2 FQNEAQ (reference sequence). V was cut by 1 base and J by 2 bases, with 12 bases left in between. The CDR3 consists of 16 residues. CDR3 DNA sequence: TGTGCCAGCAGCTTAGAAGAGGCCAGGGCTGGAAACACCATATATTTT. Its translation is CASSLEEARAGNTIYF.

This clone came up once. The rearrangement joins TRBV28 to TRBJ1-6, with TRBD1 identical over 7 bases. V was pared by 7 bases and J by 7 bases, with 4 bases of the junction left unmatched. The CDR3 runs 13 residues. The germline V gene has CDR1 MDHEN and CDR2 SYDVKM. The CDR3 reads CASKTGRNSPLHF. CDR3 bases: TGTGCCAGCAAGACAGGGAGAAATTCACCCCTCCACTTT.

This clone was seen only once. The rearrangement uses TRBV4-3 and TRBJ2-5, with 8 bases aligning to TRBD2. Looked up from germline, CDR1 is LGHNA and CDR2 is YSLEER. V lost 0 bases and J lost 0; bases outside the gene matches: 9. The CDR3 totals 18 residues. CDR3 coding DNA: TGCGCCAGCAGCCAAGAGAGAGAGAGCGGGGGACACCAAGAGACCCAGTACTTC. Translated, it gives CASSQERESGGHQETQYF.

The rearrangement uses TRBV7-8 and TRBJ2-4; TRBD1 is a possible D gene (6 bases). The germline V gene encodes CDR1 SGHVS and CDR2 FQNEAQ. The CDR3 spans 18 residues. V was cut by 2 bases and J by 3 bases, with 20 bases left in between. CDR3 in amino acids: CASSLKRWDTGGKNIQYF. The DNA for the CDR3 is TGTGCCAGCAGCTTAAAGCGGTGGGACACTGGGGGCAAAAACATTCAGTACTTC.

This clone was counted a few times. The chain uses TRBV27 and TRBJ2-7; 7 bases line up with TRBD2. This CDR3 is built from 15 residues. The trim removed 3 bases at V and 2 bases at J, leaving 7 bases unmatched. Germline assignment: CDR1 MNHEY and CDR2 SMNVEV (reference sequence). The CDR3 bases are TGTGCCAGCAGTTTTGGGCTAGCGGATACCTACGAGCAGTACTTC. The encoded protein is CASSFGLADTYEQYF.

The sample holds a few counts of this clone. The chain couples TRBV4-1 to TRBJ2-3; 7 nucleotides agree with TRBD1. The germline CDR1 and CDR2 sequences are MGHRA and YSYEKL. V was clipped by 6 bases and J by 2 bases; unmatched bases: 11. The CDR3 is 16 residues long. The chain's CDR3 is CASSQPDRRNTDTQYF. CDR3 sequence (DNA): TGCGCCAGCAGTCAACCGGACAGGCGAAACACAGATACGCAGTATTTT.